This TCR beta chain was found in a study of metastatic and nonmetastatic thyroid tumors. TCRdb reassembled clones from the PCR reads with MiXCR. The table lists some 23,000 clones, around 21% of them singletons, with roughly 28% in the top ten. Every patient underwent thyroid surgery untreated. This clone turned up a few times. CDR3 length: 14 amino acids. Germline V CDR1 and CDR2: SQVTM, ANQGSEA. Trimming took off 1 base at V and 1 base at J, with 10 bases between the two ends. The source is a female donor with papillary thyroid cancer or a benign thyroid nodule (not recorded which). Some clones in this sample may be carry-over from other donors' samples. Source material: blood. The chain recombines TRBV29-1 with TRBJ1-2; a weak D match, TRBD1 (6 bases). This CDR3 reads CSVEGTAVNYGYTF. DNA for the CDR3: TGCAGCGTTGAAGGGACAGCAGTTAACTATGGCTACACCTTC.